These 31 T cell receptor beta chains share one sample of origin, sequenced in a study of T cell responses to AZD1222 COVID-19 vaccine. TCRdb keeps only in-frame clones here, not all; method: immunoSEQ multiplex PCR. Of tens of thousands of clones in the sample, 90% were seen once. The source material was peripheral blood, sampled 28 days after the second AZD1222 dose. These receptors all stem from an adult who received the AZD1222 COVID-19 vaccine.

The chain joins TRBV5-4 to TRBJ2-7; TRBD1 matches 8 bases. Per the germline V gene, CDR1 is SGHNT and CDR2 is YYREEE (reference sequence). V shed 4 bases, J shed 3 bases, and the junction held 6 bases outside the gene matches. The CDR3 length is 14 residues. The CDR3 DNA is TGTGCCAGCAGCCGGGGACAGGAAGGCTACGAGCAGTACTTC. Its translation: CASSRGQEGYEQYF.

This clone was picked up one time. V usage is TRBV6-5 and J usage is TRBJ1-6; 9 bases fit TRBD1. Germline trimming cut 9 bases from V and 17 bases from J; bases unmatched to any gene: 14. Germline V gene lookup returns CDR1 MNHEY and CDR2 SVGAGI. The CDR3 length is 13 residues. CDR3 sequence: CASWGDRVLRVHF. Written as DNA, the CDR3 is TGTGCCAGTTGGGGGGACAGGGTCCTAAGGGTCCACTTT.

This clone appeared a single time. The chain links TRBV7-2 to TRBJ1-4; 11 bases are shared with TRBD1. The V segment lost 2 bases and the J segment 8 bases; nucleotides outside the gene matches: 4. The CDR3 has 15 amino acids. CDR1 and CDR2 (germline): SGHTA, FQGNSA. DNA of the CDR3: TGTGCCAGCAGCTTAATGGGACAGGGGGGCGAAAAACTGTTTTTT. Residues: CASSLMGQGGEKLFF.

The rearrangement joins TRBV4-3 to TRBJ2-5, with TRBD2 identical over 7 bases. Trimming took 2 bases from V and 0 from J; bases not matched to a gene: 3. The germline gives CDR1 LGHNA, CDR2 YSLEER. The CDR3 runs to 15 residues. The CDR3 loop reads CASSQQAGNQETQYF. CDR3 DNA sequence: TGCGCCAGCAGCCAACAAGCGGGGAACCAAGAGACCCAGTACTTC.

The chain is built from TRBV28 and TRBJ2-7; 9 positions match TRBD1. This CDR3 spans 18 amino acids. CDR1 is MDHEN and CDR2 is SYDVKM in the germline V gene. With V trimmed by 2 bases and J by 4 bases, 15 bases remained unmatched. The CDR3 loop is CASSLGKWSGTGSYEQYF. The CDR3 region has the DNA TGTGCCAGCAGTTTAGGGAAATGGAGTGGGACAGGGTCGTACGAGCAGTACTTC.

This clone was found a few times. The same CDR3 can be traced to other DNA sequences in this sample. CDR3 in amino acids: CASSLALRGEQYF. CDR3 DNA sequence: TGTGCCAGCAGCTTAGCGCTCAGGGGCGAGCAGTACTTC. V gene TRBV7-2 combines with J gene TRBJ2-7, with TRBD1 as a possible D gene (6 bases). Deletions cut 0 bases from V and 6 bases from J, with 9 bases between. CDR3 length equals 13 residues. Germline CDR1 and CDR2: SGHTA and FQGNSA.

The chain carries TRBV18 and TRBJ1-5; TRBD1 is a possible D gene (5 bases). CDR1 is KGHSH and CDR2 is LQKENI in the germline V gene. This CDR3 region has 14 residues. Trimming cost V 3 bases and J 3 bases, with 9 bases left between them. The CDR3 region is CASSPETANQPQHF. CDR3 nucleotides: TGTGCCAGCTCACCCGAGACAGCCAATCAGCCCCAGCATTTT.

The genes are TRBV11-2 and TRBJ2-1; TRBD2 matches 10 bases. Per the germline V gene, CDR1 is SGHAT and CDR2 is FQNNGV. Unmatched junction bases numbered 6, after V lost 9 bases and J lost 4 bases. The CDR3 spans 14 residues. The CDR3, as DNA: TGTGCCAGTGACATAGCGGGGGGTTACAATGAGCAGTTCTTC. It encodes CASDIAGGYNEQFF.

The genes are TRBV9 and TRBJ1-1, with D maybe TRBD1 (6 bases). With 4 bases removed from V and 4 bases from J, the gap between germline ends came to 17 bases. The CDR3 consists of 15 residues. In germline, CDR1 is SGDLS, CDR2 YYNGEE. The CDR3 coding sequence is TGTGCCAGCAGCCCGCGACAGGAAGGGCTCACTGAAGCTTTCTTT. It translates to CASSPRQEGLTEAFF.

The V gene is TRBV7-2, the J gene TRBJ2-5; D might be TRBD1 or TRBD2, each matching 6 bases. The CDR3 is 14 residues long. From germline, CDR1 is SGHTA and CDR2 FQGNSA. Trimming cost V 1 base and J 4 bases, with 10 bases left between them. The DNA for the CDR3 is TGTGCCAGCAGCTTAGGGGGGGCCTCAGAGACCCAGTACTTC. This codes for CASSLGGASETQYF.

The rearrangement joins TRBV9 to TRBJ2-3; 8 nucleotides agree with TRBD2. Germline CDR1 reads SGDLS; CDR2 reads YYNGEE. V trimming: 0 bases; J trimming: 2 bases; junction bases outside the gene matches: 8. The CDR3 has 17 amino acids. CDR3: CASSVDRAGDFTDTQYF. The DNA of the CDR3 is TGTGCCAGCAGCGTAGATCGAGCGGGGGATTTCACAGATACGCAGTATTTT. Supplemented by reference TRBV9 and TRBJ2-3, the full variable domain reads DSGVTQTPKHLITATGQRVTLRCSPRSGDLSVYWYQQSLDQGLQFLIQYYNGEERAKGNILERFSAQQFPDLHSELNLSSLELGDSALYFCASSVDRAGDFTDTQYFGPGTRLTVL.

V usage is TRBV7-2 and J usage is TRBJ2-1, with 10 bases that match TRBD2. Unmatched junction bases numbered 8, after V lost 4 bases and J lost 2 bases. There are 17 residues in the CDR3. CDR1 and CDR2 from the germline V gene are SGHTA and FQGNSA. In DNA form, the CDR3 reads TGTGCCAGCAGCTCCTGGGGTAGCGGGGGGCCCTACAATGAGCAGTTCTTC. Its protein is CASSSWGSGGPYNEQFF. Full variable domain (remainder filled in from reference TRBV7-2 and TRBJ2-1): GAGVSQSPSNKVTEKGKDVELRCDPISGHTALYWYRQSLGQGLEFLIYFQGNSAPDKSGLPSDRFSAERTGGSVSTLTIQRTQQEDSAVYLCASSSWGSGGPYNEQFFGPGTRLTVL.

The chain combines TRBV14 with TRBJ2-7; D unclear. The V gene's germline CDR1 is SGHDN and CDR2 FVKESK. V was cut by 3 bases and J by 2 bases, with 14 bases left in between. This CDR3 comprises 15 residues. The CDR3 loop is CASSQIGRKTYEQYF. Written as DNA, the CDR3 is TGTGCCAGCAGCCAGATCGGCAGGAAGACCTACGAGCAGTACTTC.

The rearrangement uses TRBV7-2 and TRBJ2-7, with D unresolved. The V and J ends lost 5 bases and 7 bases respectively, with 9 bases between them. This CDR3 region has 11 residues. Germline V gene data show CDR1 as SGHTA and CDR2 as FQGNSA. The CDR3 nucleotides are TGTGCCAGCAGCCCGTCTAGTGAGCAGTACTTC. Translated, it gives CASSPSSEQYF.

This chain links TRBV7-9 with TRBJ1-3; weak D call: TRBD1 (5 bases). This CDR3 region has 13 residues. V lost 8 bases and J lost 4, with 12 bases in between. Per the germline V gene, CDR1 is SEHNR and CDR2 is FQNEAQ (reference sequence). The DNA of the CDR3 is TGTGCCAGCGGCATAGGGGACGGAAACACCATATATTTT. It is translated as CASGIGDGNTIYF.

The chain is built from TRBV24-1 and TRBJ1-1; 7 bases are a match to TRBD1. The V segment lost 7 bases and the J segment 5 bases; nucleotides outside the gene matches: 9. The CDR3 has 14 residues. CDR1 is KGHDR, CDR2 SFDVKD, per germline. CDR3 sequence: CATRPRQGSTEAFF. The CDR3 DNA reads TGTGCCACCAGACCCCGACAGGGTAGTACTGAAGCTTTCTTT.

This sequence joins TRBV28 and TRBJ1-2; D possibly corresponds to TRBD1 (6 bases). Trimming removed 6 bases from V and 5 bases from J, with 13 bases in between. Germline V gene lookup returns CDR1 MDHEN and CDR2 SYDVKM. This CDR3 has 13 amino acids. As DNA, the CDR3 is TGTGCCAGCAGCTCAACAGGGCTATATGGCTACACCTTC. Translation: CASSSTGLYGYTF.

The genes are TRBV5-1 and TRBJ1-4; 7 nucleotides agree with TRBD1. The germline gives CDR1 SGHRS, CDR2 YFSETQ. V lost 4 bases, J lost 0 bases, and 6 bases stayed unmatched. This CDR3 comprises 16 residues. The CDR3 reads CASSQDRSATNEKLFF. CDR3 coding DNA: TGCGCCAGCAGCCAGGACAGGTCCGCAACTAATGAAAAACTGTTTTTT.

This chain joins TRBV7-3 and TRBJ1-6; TRBD1 is a possible D gene (5 bases). The germline V and J ends were trimmed by 4 bases and 4 bases, with 5 bases remaining between them. Germline CDR1 reads SGHTA; CDR2 reads FQGTGA. The CDR3 totals 13 residues. In DNA, the CDR3 is TGTGCCAGCAGCTCAGGGTATAATTCACCCCTCCACTTT. Translation: CASSSGYNSPLHF. Supplemented by reference TRBV7-3 and TRBJ1-6, the full variable domain reads GAGVSQTPSNKVTEKGKYVELRCDPISGHTALYWYRQSLGQGPEFLIYFQGTGAADDSGLPNDRFFAVRPEGSVSTLKIQRTERGDSAVYLCASSSGYNSPLHFGNGTRLTVT.

The chain uses TRBV21-1 and TRBJ2-3; the table's D call, TRBD2, has no DNA check behind it. TRBV21-1 is a recognized pseudogene. The CDR3 length is 17 residues. As DNA, the CDR3 is TGTGCCAGCAGCAAAGATCGACTCCACTATAGCACAGATACGCAGTATTTT. Protein: CASSKDRLHYSTDTQYF.

This chain connects TRBV3-1 (or the pseudogene TRBV3-2) to TRBJ1-1; D is possibly TRBD1 (5 bases). CDR1 and CDR2 from the germline V gene are LGHDT and YNNKEL (reference sequence). This CDR3 comprises 16 residues. The V and J ends lost 5 bases and 4 bases respectively, with 20 bases between them. CDR3 residues: CASSSRGLRGSTEAFF. As DNA, the CDR3 is TGTGCCAGCAGCTCTCGGGGCCTCCGGGGGTCCACTGAAGCTTTCTTT.

V is TRBV6-5 and J is TRBJ2-1; 11 bases line up with TRBD1. The ends lost 5 bases at V and 10 bases at J; junction bases unmatched: 10. The CDR3 consists of 15 residues. Germline V gives CDR1 MNHEY, CDR2 SVGAGI. CDR3 region: CASSIPGQGGAEQFF. In nucleotides, the CDR3 is TGTGCCAGCAGTATTCCGGGACAGGGGGGTGCGGAGCAGTTCTTC.

The V and J genes are TRBV4-1 and TRBJ2-2, with 10 nucleotides matching TRBD1. The CDR3 loop spans 18 amino acids. With V trimmed by 0 bases and J by 5 bases, 9 bases remained unmatched. CDR1 is MGHRA and CDR2 is YSYEKL in the germline V gene. The CDR3 is CASSQDLGQGGQTGELFF. As DNA, the CDR3 is TGCGCCAGCAGCCAAGATCTCGGACAGGGGGGTCAAACCGGGGAGCTGTTTTTT.

The rearrangement uses TRBV3-1 (or the pseudogene TRBV3-2) and TRBJ2-2; D ambiguous. Germline loops: CDR1 LGHDT, CDR2 YNNKEL (reference sequence). Trimming took off 3 bases at V and 5 bases at J, with 13 bases between the two ends. The CDR3 is 15 residues long. The CDR3 protein is CASSQGSVWTGELFF. CDR3 DNA: TGTGCCAGCAGCCAGGGATCGGTCTGGACCGGGGAGCTGTTTTTT.

This clone showed up just once. The V and J genes are TRBV24-1 and TRBJ1-3; D not resolved. V lost 9 bases and J 3 bases, leaving 8 bases between the germline ends. Germline V CDR1 and CDR2: KGHDR, SFDVKD. The CDR3 is 12 amino acids. The CDR3 nucleotides read TGTGCCACCGAGTCAATTGGAAACACCATATATTTT. It yields the protein CATESIGNTIYF.

The count of this clone is one. The chain uses TRBV3-1 (or the pseudogene TRBV3-2) and TRBJ1-2; tentative D call: TRBD1 (5 bases). V was cut by 0 bases and J by 6 bases, with 8 bases left in between. Germline CDR1 is LGHDT and CDR2 is YNNKEL (reference sequence). The CDR3 is 13 amino acids. CDR3 in amino acids: CASSQESGNGYTF. The CDR3 DNA reads TGTGCCAGCAGCCAAGAGTCAGGGAATGGCTACACCTTC.

This sequence joins TRBV18 and TRBJ2-7, with a possible D match to TRBD1 (6 bases). Trimming took off 1 base at V and 2 bases at J, with 9 bases between the two ends. The germline gives CDR1 KGHSH, CDR2 LQKENI. The CDR3 extends over 14 amino acids. This CDR3 is CASSPQGVAYEQYF. The CDR3 DNA sequence: TGTGCCAGCTCACCACAGGGGGTCGCCTACGAGCAGTACTTC.

The rearrangement joins TRBV5-1 to TRBJ1-2; TRBD1 might be the D (6 bases). Germline V lookup: CDR1 SGHRS, CDR2 YFSETQ. Between the trimmed V and J ends, which lost 0 bases and 4 bases, there was a span of 13 bases. The CDR3 covers 15 residues. CDR3 sequence reads: CASSLEGGAPYGYTF. The DNA of the CDR3 is TGCGCCAGCAGCTTGGAGGGGGGCGCGCCCTATGGCTACACCTTC.

V usage is TRBV28 and J usage is TRBJ1-1; 7 bases map to TRBD1. The germline V gene encodes CDR1 MDHEN and CDR2 SYDVKM. CDR3 length equals 14 residues. The junction had 8 bases not matched to a gene; V was cut back by 6 bases and J by 4 bases. DNA for the CDR3: TGTGCCAGCAGACGAGACAGGGTGGGCACTGAAGCTTTCTTT. It yields the protein CASRRDRVGTEAFF.

Turning to this clone: The sample holds other DNA sequences that translate to the same CDR3. The chain links TRBV3-1 (or the pseudogene TRBV3-2) to TRBJ1-1; D possibly corresponds to TRBD1 (5 bases). The CDR3 sequence is 14 residues long. Germline CDR1 is LGHDT and CDR2 is YNNKEL (reference sequence). The V and J ends lost 2 bases and 3 bases respectively, with 10 bases between them. DNA of the CDR3: TGTGCCAGCAGCCAATGGGGGGGGGACACTGAAGCTTTCTTT. This sequence encodes CASSQWGGDTEAFF.

V gene TRBV28 combines with J gene TRBJ2-1, with 8 bases fitting TRBD1. The trim removed 6 bases at V and 6 bases at J, leaving 10 bases unmatched. The CDR3 consists of 15 residues. Germline V gene sequence: CDR1 MDHEN, CDR2 SYDVKM. The CDR3 nucleotides read TGTGCCAGCAGGCGGACAGGGAATTCTCGCAATGAGCAGTTCTTC. Protein: CASRRTGNSRNEQFF.